A selection of T cell receptor beta chains follows, all from one sample in a study of cytomegalovirus exposure and HLA in healthy donors. Sequencing used immunoSEQ multiplex PCR; TCRdb keeps in-frame clones, though not all of them. This table has 90,000 or so clones, 70% to 80% appearing once. The sequencing input was PBMCs. These receptors were collected from a woman between 45 and 60 years old in good health and CMV-seropositive. The CDR3 runs from the conserved cysteine through the conserved F or W. The D gene is left open where the match is weak. Size tells how often a clone was seen (once, few, many) or the class of an expanded clone, and some rows leave it out.

abundance | d_gene | j_gene | v_gene | CDR3aa | CDR3nt
. | . | TRBJ1-2 | TRBV7-9 | CASSLARAPQGYTF | TGTGCCAGCAGCTTAGCGCGGGCACCTCAAGGCTACACCTTC
. | TRBD1 | TRBJ2-1 | TRBV6-6 | CVSRPLQGDYNEQFF | TGTGTCAGCAGACCTTTACAGGGGGACTACAATGAGCAGTTCTTC
. | . | TRBJ2-1 | TRBV5-1 | CASSLARQTKNEQFF | TGCGCCAGCAGCTTGGCTCGGCAGACTAAAAATGAGCAGTTCTTC
. | . | TRBJ2-2 | TRBV6-4 | CASSLNTGELFF | TGTGCCAGCAGCCTCAACACCGGGGAGCTGTTTTTT
. | . | TRBJ2-1 | TRBV9 | CASSVTGSSYNEQFF | TGTGCCAGCAGCGTAACCGGGAGCTCCTACAATGAGCAGTTCTTC
. | . | TRBJ1-1 | TRBV5-4 | CASSQGTGTEAFF | TGTGCCAGCAGCCAGGGGACCGGGACGGAAGCTTTCTTT
. | TRBD1 | TRBJ1-1 | TRBV6-1 | CASSERIGQGSTTFF | TGTGCCAGCAGTGAAAGAATCGGACAGGGGTCGACAACTTTCTTT
. | . | TRBJ2-3 | TRBV25-1 | CASSEIGGRDTDTQYF | TGTGCCAGCAGTGAAATCGGAGGGCGTGACACAGATACGCAGTATTTT
. | . | TRBJ1-6 | TRBV11-2 | CASSLRDSYNSPLHF | TGTGCCAGCAGCTTACGGGACTCCTATAATTCACCCCTCCACTTT
. | . | TRBJ2-3 | TRBV14 | CASSFRRDTQYF | TGTGCCAGCAGCTTCCGGAGAGATACGCAGTATTTT
few | . | TRBJ1-5 | TRBV19 | CASSIRGSNQPQHF | TGTGCCAGTAGTATCCGGGGTAGCAATCAGCCCCAGCATTTT
. | TRBD1 | TRBJ2-2 | TRBV18 | CASSRDRLNTGELFF | TGTGCCAGCTCTCGGGACAGATTGAACACCGGGGAGCTGTTTTTT
once | . | TRBJ2-5 | TRBV10-1 | CASSSDSEETQYF | TGCGCCAGCAGTTCTGACAGTGAAGAGACCCAGTACTTC
. | TRBD1 | TRBJ2-7 | TRBV6-1 | CAITGQGTYEQYF | TGTGCCATAACAGGACAGGGGACCTACGAGCAGTACTTC
few | TRBD1 | TRBJ1-2 | TRBV19 | CASSVETGVGYGYTF | TGTGCCAGTAGTGTTGAGACAGGGGTAGGCTATGGCTACACCTTC
. | . | TRBJ1-4 | TRBV4-1 | CASSQDPARGEKLFF | TGCGCCAGCAGCCAAGATCCGGCCCGGGGTGAAAAACTGTTTTTT
. | . | TRBJ2-1 | TRBV13 | CASSLQERGYNEQFF | TGTGCCAGCAGTCTTCAGGAGCGAGGGTACAATGAGCAGTTCTTC
. | . | TRBJ2-2 | TRBV7-9 | CASRSGLNTGELFF | TGTGCCAGCAGGTCCGGACTGAACACCGGGGAGCTGTTTTTT
. | . | TRBJ1-4 | TRBV15 | CATSKRQSREEKLFF | TGTGCCACCAGCAAGAGACAGTCCCGGGAGGAAAAACTGTTTTTT
. | . | TRBJ2-1 | TRBV6-1 | CASSRQVMYNEQFF | TGTGCCAGCAGCCGACAGGTCATGTACAATGAGCAGTTCTTC
. | TRBD1 | TRBJ2-1 | TRBV5-4 | CASNIRGTNEQFF | TGTGCCAGCAACATCAGGGGGACAAATGAGCAGTTCTTC
. | TRBD1 | TRBJ1-4 | TRBV30 | CAWSRQGSSTNEKLFF | TGTGCCTGGAGTAGACAGGGTTCGTCAACTAATGAAAAACTGTTTTTT
. | TRBD2 | TRBJ2-3 | TRBV7-2 | CASSLAGTSGSVADTQYF | TGTGCCAGCAGCTTAGCAGGGACTAGCGGGAGTGTCGCAGATACGCAGTATTTT
few | . | TRBJ2-5 | TRBV2 | CASSGQIQETQYF | TGTGCCAGCAGTGGACAGATCCAAGAGACCCAGTACTTC
. | TRBD2 | TRBJ2-3 | TRBV5-1 | CASSSHSGSPDTQYF | TGCGCCAGCAGCTCCCATAGCGGGAGTCCAGATACGCAGTATTTT
. | TRBD1 | TRBJ1-6 | TRBV5-6 | CASGDSHNSPLHF | TGTGCCAGCGGGGACAGCCATAATTCACCCCTCCACTTT
few | . | TRBJ2-4 | TRBV19 | CASSPRDKNIQYF | TGTGCCAGTAGCCCCCGGGACAAGAACATTCAGTACTTC